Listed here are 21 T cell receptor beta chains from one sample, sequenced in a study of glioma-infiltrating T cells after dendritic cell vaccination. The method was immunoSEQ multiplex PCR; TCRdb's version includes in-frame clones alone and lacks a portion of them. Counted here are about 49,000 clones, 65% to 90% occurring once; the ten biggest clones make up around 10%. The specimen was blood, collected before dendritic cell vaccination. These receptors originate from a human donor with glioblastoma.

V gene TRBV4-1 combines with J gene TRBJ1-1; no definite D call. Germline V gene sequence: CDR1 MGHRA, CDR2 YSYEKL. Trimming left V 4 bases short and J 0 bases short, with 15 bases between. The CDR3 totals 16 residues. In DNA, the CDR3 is TGCGCCAGCAGCCTTCTAAGGGAGGCGATGAACACTGAAGCTTTCTTT. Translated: CASSLLREAMNTEAFF.

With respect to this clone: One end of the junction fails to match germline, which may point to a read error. The CDR3 DNA is TGTGCCAGCAGGTTAGCGGGAGGTCTCGACAATGAGCAGTTCTTC. This encodes CASRLAGGLDNEQFF. The V gene is TRBV11-3, the J gene TRBJ2-1, with 10 bases identical to TRBD2. This CDR3 has 15 amino acids. The germline CDR1 and CDR2 sequences are SGHNT and YENEEA.

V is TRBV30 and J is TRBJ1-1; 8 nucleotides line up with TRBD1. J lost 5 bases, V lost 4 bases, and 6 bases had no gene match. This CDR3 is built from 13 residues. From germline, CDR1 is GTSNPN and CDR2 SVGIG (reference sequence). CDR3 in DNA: TGTGCCTGGATGGTCAGGGGGCCAACTGAAGCTTTCTTT. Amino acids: CAWMVRGPTEAFF.

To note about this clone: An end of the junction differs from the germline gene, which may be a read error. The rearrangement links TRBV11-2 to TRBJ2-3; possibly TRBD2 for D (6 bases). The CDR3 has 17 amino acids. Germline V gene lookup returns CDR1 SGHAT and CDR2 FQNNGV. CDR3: CASSLDLPGWGVDTRYF. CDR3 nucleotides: TGTGCCAGCAGCTTAGACCTCCCGGGCTGGGGGGTAGATACGCGGTATTTT.

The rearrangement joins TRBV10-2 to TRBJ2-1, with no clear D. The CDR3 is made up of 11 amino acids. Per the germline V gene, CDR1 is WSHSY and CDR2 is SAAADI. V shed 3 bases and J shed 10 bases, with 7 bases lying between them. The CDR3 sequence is CASSDIREQFF. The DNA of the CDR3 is TGCGCCAGCAGTGATATCAGGGAGCAGTTCTTC.

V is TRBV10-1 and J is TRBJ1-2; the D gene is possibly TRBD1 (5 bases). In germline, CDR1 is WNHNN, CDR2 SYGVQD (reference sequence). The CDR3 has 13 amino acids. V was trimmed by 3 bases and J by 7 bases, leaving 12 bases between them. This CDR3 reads CASSDGGAGGYTF. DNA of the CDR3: TGCGCCAGCAGTGACGGAGGGGCGGGTGGCTACACCTTC.

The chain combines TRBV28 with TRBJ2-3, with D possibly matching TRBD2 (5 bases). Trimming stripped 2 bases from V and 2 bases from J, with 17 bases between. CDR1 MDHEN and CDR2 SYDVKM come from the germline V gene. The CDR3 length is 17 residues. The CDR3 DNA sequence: TGTGCCAGCAGTTTAGTCCGAGGGAAGTCCACCACAGATACGCAGTATTTT. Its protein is CASSLVRGKSTTDTQYF.

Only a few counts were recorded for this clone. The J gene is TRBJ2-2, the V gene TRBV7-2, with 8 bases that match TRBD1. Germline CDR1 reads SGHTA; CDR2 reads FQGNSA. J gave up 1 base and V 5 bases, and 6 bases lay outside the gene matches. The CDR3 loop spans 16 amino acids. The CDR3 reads CASSLTGTGNTGELFF. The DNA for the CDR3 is TGTGCCAGCAGCCTGACGGGGACAGGGAACACCGGGGAGCTGTTTTTT.

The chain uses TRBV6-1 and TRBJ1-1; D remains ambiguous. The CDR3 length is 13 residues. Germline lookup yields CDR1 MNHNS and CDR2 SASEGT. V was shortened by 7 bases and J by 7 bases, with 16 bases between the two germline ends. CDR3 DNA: TGTGCCAGCACCCTCTCCCCCACGGGTGAAGCTTTCTTT. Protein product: CASTLSPTGEAFF.

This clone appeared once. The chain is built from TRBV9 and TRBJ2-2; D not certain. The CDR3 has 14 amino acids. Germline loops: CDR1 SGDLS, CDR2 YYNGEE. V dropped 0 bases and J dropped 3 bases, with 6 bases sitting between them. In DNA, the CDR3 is TGTGCCAGCAGCGTAGCTACGGACACCGGGGAGCTGTTTTTT. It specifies CASSVATDTGELFF.

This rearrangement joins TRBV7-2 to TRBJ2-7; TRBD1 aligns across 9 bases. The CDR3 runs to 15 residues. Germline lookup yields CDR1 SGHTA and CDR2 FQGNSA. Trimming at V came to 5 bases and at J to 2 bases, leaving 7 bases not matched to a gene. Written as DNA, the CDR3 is TGTGCCAGCAGCCCTATCCGGGACAGGGCCTACGAGCAGTACTTC. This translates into CASSPIRDRAYEQYF.

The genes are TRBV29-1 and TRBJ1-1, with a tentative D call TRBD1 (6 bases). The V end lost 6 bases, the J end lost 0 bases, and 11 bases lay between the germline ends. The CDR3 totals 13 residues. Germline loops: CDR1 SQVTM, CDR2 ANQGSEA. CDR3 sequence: CSVATGLNTEAFF. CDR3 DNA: TGCAGCGTCGCCACAGGGTTGAACACTGAAGCTTTCTTT. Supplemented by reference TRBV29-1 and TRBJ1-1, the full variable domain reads SAVISQKPSRDICQRGTSLTIQCQVDSQVTMMFWYRQQPGQSLTLIATANQGSEATYESGFVIDKFPISRPNLTFSTLTVSNMSPEDSSIYLCSVATGLNTEAFFGQGTRLTVV.

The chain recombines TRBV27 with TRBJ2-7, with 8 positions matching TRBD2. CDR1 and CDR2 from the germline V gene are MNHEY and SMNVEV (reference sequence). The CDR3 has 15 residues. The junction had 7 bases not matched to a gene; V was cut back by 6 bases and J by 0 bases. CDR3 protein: CASSRQAGDSYEQYF. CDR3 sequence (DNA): TGTGCCAGCAGCCGTCAAGCGGGGGACTCCTACGAGCAGTACTTC.

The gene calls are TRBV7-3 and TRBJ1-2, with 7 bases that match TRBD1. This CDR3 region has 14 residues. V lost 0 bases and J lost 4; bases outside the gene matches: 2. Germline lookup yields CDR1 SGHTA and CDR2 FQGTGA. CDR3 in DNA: TGTGCCAGCAGCTTAACGGGACAGTCCTATGGCTACACCTTC. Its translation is CASSLTGQSYGYTF.

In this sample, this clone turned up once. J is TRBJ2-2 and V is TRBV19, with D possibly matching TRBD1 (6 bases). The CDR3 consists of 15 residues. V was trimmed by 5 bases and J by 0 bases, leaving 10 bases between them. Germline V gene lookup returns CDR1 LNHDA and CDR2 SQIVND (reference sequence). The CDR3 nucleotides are TGTGCCAGTAGTGCCAGGGGCACGAACACCGGGGAGCTGTTTTTT. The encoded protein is CASSARGTNTGELFF.

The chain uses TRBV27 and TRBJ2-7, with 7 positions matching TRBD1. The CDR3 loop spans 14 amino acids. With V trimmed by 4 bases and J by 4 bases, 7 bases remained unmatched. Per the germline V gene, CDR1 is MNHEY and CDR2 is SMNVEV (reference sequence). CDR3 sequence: CASSYGQVQYEQYF. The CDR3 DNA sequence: TGTGCCAGCAGTTATGGACAGGTGCAGTACGAGCAGTACTTC.

The chain's CDR3 is CASSIFPGEKLFF. For the CDR3, the DNA is TGTGCCAGTAGTATATTCCCGGGTGAAAAACTGTTTTTT. This chain joins TRBV19 and TRBJ1-4; D is unclear. Trimming left V 2 bases short and J 7 bases short, with 8 bases between. Germline assignment: CDR1 LNHDA and CDR2 SQIVND (reference sequence). This CDR3 has 13 residues. The complete variable domain, with remaining parts taken from reference TRBV19 and TRBJ1-4, reads DGGITQSPKYLFRKEGQNVTLSCEQNLNHDAMYWYRQDPGQGLRLIYYSQIVNDFQKGDIAEGYSVSREKKESFPLTVTSAQKNPTAFYLCASSIFPGEKLFFGSGTQLSVL.

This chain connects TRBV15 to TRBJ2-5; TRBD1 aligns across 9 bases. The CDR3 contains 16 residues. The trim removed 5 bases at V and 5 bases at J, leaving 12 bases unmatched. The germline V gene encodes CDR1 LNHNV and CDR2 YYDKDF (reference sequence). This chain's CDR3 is CATSVGQGRVLETQYF. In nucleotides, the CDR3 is TGTGCCACCAGCGTGGGACAGGGTAGAGTCTTGGAGACCCAGTACTTC.

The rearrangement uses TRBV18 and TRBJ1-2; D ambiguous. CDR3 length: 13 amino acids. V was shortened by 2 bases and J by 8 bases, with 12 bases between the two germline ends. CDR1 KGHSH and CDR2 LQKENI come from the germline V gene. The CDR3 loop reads CASSPGQAYGYTF. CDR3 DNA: TGTGCCAGCTCACCAGGGCAGGCCTACGGCTACACCTTC.

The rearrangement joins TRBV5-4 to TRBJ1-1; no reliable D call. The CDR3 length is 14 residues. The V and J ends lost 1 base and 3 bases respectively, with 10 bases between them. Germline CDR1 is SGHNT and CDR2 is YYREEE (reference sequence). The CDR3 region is CASSLSRVDTEAFF. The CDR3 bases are TGTGCCAGCAGCTTGTCCCGGGTGGACACTGAAGCTTTCTTT.

CDR3 sequence (DNA): TGTGCCAGCAGCAAGAACACTGAAGCTTTCTTT. This encodes CASSKNTEAFF. The chain has TRBV6-5 and TRBJ1-1; unclear D gene. The CDR3 is 11 amino acids. The ends were cut back, 6 bases at V and 1 base at J, with 3 bases in the middle. Germline loops: CDR1 MNHEY, CDR2 SVGAGI.